These 13 T cell receptor beta chains came from one sample sequenced in a study of blood T cell repertoires in COVID-19. Clones were read by immunoSEQ multiplex PCR, and TCRdb kept only the in-frame ones, dropping some. The sample records about 140,000 clones, around nine tenths being singletons. Input material: peripheral blood. These receptors originate from a woman aged 40 to 50 with acute or convalescent COVID-19.

The chain recombines TRBV7-8 with TRBJ1-6; maybe TRBD1 (6 bases). V lost 5 bases and J lost 5, with 16 bases in between. The length of the CDR3 is 16 residues. CDR1 SGHVS and CDR2 FQNEAQ come from the germline V gene. CDR3 protein: CASSLGLGQHNSPLHF. CDR3 coding DNA: TGTGCCAGCAGCCTTGGCCTAGGACAGCATAATTCACCCCTCCACTTT.

The chain has TRBV7-2 and TRBJ2-7, with 9 bases matching TRBD2. The V segment lost 6 bases and the J segment 6 bases; nucleotides outside the gene matches: 6. The germline V gene has CDR1 SGHTA and CDR2 FQGNSA. There are 13 residues in the CDR3. CDR3: CASRVRRGGEQYF. The DNA of the CDR3 is TGTGCCAGCAGGGTCAGGCGGGGGGGCGAGCAGTACTTC.

This sequence joins TRBV6-5 and TRBJ1-2, with 8 bases aligning to TRBD1. CDR3 length: 15 residues. V shed 5 bases, J shed 2 bases, and the junction held 7 bases outside the gene matches. The V gene's germline CDR1 is MNHEY and CDR2 SVGAGI. CDR3 coding DNA: TGTGCCAGCAGTACCGTCGGACAGGGCAACTATGGCTACACCTTC. Translating gives CASSTVGQGNYGYTF.

The J gene is TRBJ1-1, the V gene TRBV18; 8 nucleotides line up with TRBD1. Germline CDR1 and CDR2: KGHSH and LQKENI. The CDR3 spans 15 residues. The V gene end was trimmed by 4 bases and the J gene end by 4 bases; junction bases not matched to a gene: 8. The CDR3 DNA sequence: TGTGCCAGCTCACTCGGACAGGGTGGGACCACTGAAGCTTTCTTT. It is translated as CASSLGQGGTTEAFF. The full variable domain, rest sourced from reference TRBV18 and TRBJ1-1, is NAGVMQNPRHLVRRRGQEARLRCSPMKGHSHVYWYRQLPEEGLKFMVYLQKENIIDESGMPKERFSAEFPKEGPSILRIQQVVRGDSAAYFCASSLGQGGTTEAFFGQGTRLTVV.

The gene calls are TRBV28 and TRBJ2-7, with D possibly being TRBD2 (7 bases). Germline V gene data show CDR1 as MDHEN and CDR2 as SYDVKM. CDR3 size: 14 residues. V was shortened by 7 bases and J by 3 bases, with 16 bases between the two germline ends. CDR3 residues: CASTLGGPGYEQYF. The CDR3 DNA follows: TGTGCCAGCACCCTCGGGGGGCCCGGCTACGAGCAGTACTTC. The variable domain in full, with the rest retrieved from reference TRBV28 and TRBJ2-7, is DVKVTQSSRYLVKRTGEKVFLECVQDMDHENMFWYRQDPGLGLRLIYFSYDVKMKEKGDIPEGYSVSREKKERFSLILESASTNQTSMYLCASTLGGPGYEQYFGPGTRLTVT.

The V and J genes are TRBV3-1 (or the pseudogene TRBV3-2) and TRBJ2-7, with D hard to call. With 2 bases removed from V and 3 bases from J, the gap between germline ends came to 11 bases. Looked up from germline, CDR1 is LGHDT and CDR2 is YNNKEL (reference sequence). This CDR3 has 14 amino acids. The CDR3 DNA sequence: TGTGCCAGCAGCCAAATGCCAGGCGACTACGAGCAGTACTTC. It encodes CASSQMPGDYEQYF.

The gene calls are TRBV6-1 and TRBJ1-4, with 7 bases matching TRBD1. Germline loops: CDR1 MNHNS, CDR2 SASEGT. CDR3 length: 16 amino acids. V lost 0 bases to trimming and J lost 5 bases; unmatched junction nucleotides: 6. The DNA for the CDR3 is TGTGCCAGCAGTGAAGCTGGGACAGCTCCAAATGAAAAACTGTTTTTT. It encodes CASSEAGTAPNEKLFF.

At least ten counts were recorded for this clone. The CDR3 here is CASSKTRDRKYF. The CDR3 DNA is TGTGCCAGCAGCAAAACCCGGGACAGGAAGTATTTT. This chain links TRBV7-2 with TRBJ2-3, with 8 bases identical to TRBD1. V shed 5 bases, J shed 13 bases, and the junction held 8 bases outside the gene matches. Germline CDR1 is SGHTA and CDR2 is FQGNSA. The length of the CDR3 is 12 residues.

The chain joins TRBV3-1 (or the pseudogene TRBV3-2) to TRBJ1-1; D is uncertain. The CDR3 spans 15 residues. CDR1 LGHDT and CDR2 YNNKEL come from the germline V gene (reference sequence). With 3 bases removed from V and 1 base from J, the gap between germline ends came to 12 bases. As DNA, the CDR3 is TGTGCCAGCAGCCATGGGCCCATTAAGAACACTGAAGCTTTCTTT. It is translated as CASSHGPIKNTEAFF.

The chain combines TRBV4-3 with TRBJ2-3; possible D gene TRBD2, 6 bases. CDR3 length equals 16 residues. Germline V gene lookup returns CDR1 LGHNA and CDR2 YSLEER. V lost 0 bases and J lost 4, with 14 bases in between. The CDR3 here is CASSQEDGRGADTQYF. The CDR3 nucleotides read TGCGCCAGCAGCCAAGAAGACGGGAGAGGGGCAGATACGCAGTATTTT.

This rearrangement joins TRBV4-3 to TRBJ2-2; D possibly corresponds to TRBD2 (6 bases). V was pared by 4 bases and J by 3 bases, with 12 bases between. This CDR3 is built from 15 residues. The germline V gene has CDR1 LGHNA and CDR2 YSLEER. The CDR3 region has the DNA TGCGCCAGCAGCCGAGCCGGAGGGGACACCGGGGAGCTGTTTTTT. Protein sequence: CASSRAGGDTGELFF.

This chain links TRBV11-2 with TRBJ2-7; D unresolved. CDR3 length: 12 residues. V lost 6 bases to trimming and J lost 6 bases, with 12 bases between them. The germline V gene encodes CDR1 SGHAT and CDR2 FQNNGV. CDR3 sequence reads: CASRVWASEQYF. The CDR3 bases are TGTGCCAGCAGGGTCTGGGCAAGCGAGCAGTACTTC.

This chain uses TRBV9 with TRBJ1-2, with 8 bases aligning to TRBD1. The CDR3 extends over 14 amino acids. With 3 bases clipped from V and 5 bases from J, the junction kept 6 bases outside the gene matches. The germline CDR1 and CDR2 sequences are SGDLS and YYNGEE. CDR3 amino acids: CASSEGTGGYGYTF. In DNA, the CDR3 is TGTGCCAGCAGCGAGGGCACAGGGGGGTATGGCTACACCTTC. Full variable domain (remainder filled in from reference TRBV9 and TRBJ1-2): DSGVTQTPKHLITATGQRVTLRCSPRSGDLSVYWYQQSLDQGLQFLIQYYNGEERAKGNILERFSAQQFPDLHSELNLSSLELGDSALYFCASSEGTGGYGYTFGSGTRLTVV.